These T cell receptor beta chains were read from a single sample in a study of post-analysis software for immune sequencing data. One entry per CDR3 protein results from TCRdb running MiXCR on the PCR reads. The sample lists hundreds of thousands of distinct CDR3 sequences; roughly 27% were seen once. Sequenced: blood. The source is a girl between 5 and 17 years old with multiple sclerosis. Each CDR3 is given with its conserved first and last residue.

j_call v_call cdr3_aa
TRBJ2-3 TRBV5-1 CASSLLGTSDTQYF
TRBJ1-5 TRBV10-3 CATDGTGEGNQPQHF
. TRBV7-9 CASSYDWRSYEQYF
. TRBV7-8 CASSPAVGRGYEQYF
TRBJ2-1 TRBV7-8 CASSLVTGEQFF
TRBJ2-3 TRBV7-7 CASSLGLAGIDTQYF
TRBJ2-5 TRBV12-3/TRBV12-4 CASTSGGYSTSEQYF
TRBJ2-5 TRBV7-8 CASSPTTGLGTQYF
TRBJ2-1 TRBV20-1 CSARPPGLAGVNEQFF
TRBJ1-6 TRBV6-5 CASSYSLRGSSYNSPLHF
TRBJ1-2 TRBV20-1 CSASPRQGAGAYYGYTF